This entry lists 17 T cell receptor beta chains sequenced from one sample in a study of blood T cell repertoires in COVID-19. Here immunoSEQ multiplex PCR was the method, and the copy in TCRdb shows in-frame clones only, minus some. The sample records 68,000 or so clones, about 85% being singletons. Sequenced input: peripheral blood. The source is a woman between 50 and 59 years old with COVID-19, enrolled during active disease.

The chain uses TRBV2 and TRBJ2-7, with D possibly matching TRBD1 (6 bases). CDR1 and CDR2 (germline): SNHLY, FYNNEI. This CDR3 has 14 residues. V shed 6 bases and J shed 6 bases, with 18 bases lying between them. CDR3 loop: CASSGRDTSREQYF. The DNA for the CDR3 is TGTGCCAGCAGCGGTCGGGACACCTCGCGCGAGCAGTACTTC.

The chain links TRBV20-1 to TRBJ2-7; 11 positions match TRBD1. This CDR3 is built from 14 residues. Unmatched junction bases numbered 8, after V lost 3 bases and J lost 7 bases. Germline-derived CDR1 and CDR2 are DFQATT and SNEGSKA (reference sequence). This CDR3 reads CSASPGTGGQEQYF. The CDR3 DNA sequence: TGCAGTGCTAGTCCCGGGACAGGGGGTCAGGAGCAGTACTTC.

V gene TRBV28 combines with J gene TRBJ2-3; tentative D call: TRBD2 (6 bases). Germline CDR1 MDHEN, CDR2 SYDVKM. The CDR3 sequence is 14 residues long. Trimming pared 2 bases from V and 2 bases from J, leaving 8 bases between. In nucleotides, the CDR3 is TGTGCCAGCAGTTTAGGGACTCCCACAGATACGCAGTATTTT. Protein sequence: CASSLGTPTDTQYF.

This CDR3 is CASSFNPDRVYEQYF. As DNA, the CDR3 is TGTGCCAGCAGCTTTAACCCGGACAGGGTCTACGAGCAGTACTTC. The chain couples TRBV9 to TRBJ2-7; 8 bases map to TRBD1. With 4 bases clipped from V and 3 bases from J, the junction kept 9 bases outside the gene matches. This CDR3 region has 15 residues. CDR1 and CDR2 (germline): SGDLS, YYNGEE. Filled out from reference TRBV9 and TRBJ2-7, the complete variable domain reads DSGVTQTPKHLITATGQRVTLRCSPRSGDLSVYWYQQSLDQGLQFLIQYYNGEERAKGNILERFSAQQFPDLHSELNLSSLELGDSALYFCASSFNPDRVYEQYFGPGTRLTVT.

This clone was counted only a few times. The J gene is TRBJ2-2, the V gene TRBV19, with 9 positions matching TRBD1. The CDR3 contains 14 residues. The germline V gene has CDR1 LNHDA and CDR2 SQIVND (reference sequence). With V trimmed by 4 bases and J by 6 bases, 3 bases remained unmatched. CDR3 protein: CASSRDRVPGELFF. The CDR3 nucleotides read TGTGCCAGTAGTAGGGACAGGGTCCCCGGGGAGCTGTTTTTT. Together with reference TRBV19 and TRBJ2-2, the CDR3 gives the full variable domain: DGGITQSPKYLFRKEGQNVTLSCEQNLNHDAMYWYRQDPGQGLRLIYYSQIVNDFQKGDIAEGYSVSREKKESFPLTVTSAQKNPTAFYLCASSRDRVPGELFFGEGSRLTVL.

V usage is TRBV9 and J usage is TRBJ1-1; tentative D call: TRBD1 (6 bases). The CDR3 loop spans 13 amino acids. The V and J ends lost 3 bases and 7 bases respectively, with 13 bases between them. Per the germline V gene, CDR1 is SGDLS and CDR2 is YYNGEE. Here the CDR3 reads CASSALDRSEAFF. CDR3 sequence (DNA): TGTGCCAGCAGCGCGCTCGACAGGAGTGAAGCTTTCTTT.

This chain connects TRBV3-1 (or the pseudogene TRBV3-2) to TRBJ2-2, with TRBD2 matching 9 bases. Trimming removed 8 bases from V and 5 bases from J; junction bases left unmatched: 9. Germline CDR1 is LGHDT and CDR2 is YNNKEL (reference sequence). The CDR3 totals 15 residues. The DNA of the CDR3 is TGTGCCAGCCGTTTACTAGCGGGCGAGACCGGGGAGCTGTTTTTT. It codes for CASRLLAGETGELFF.

This clone was found a few times. This chain links TRBV3-1 (or the pseudogene TRBV3-2) with TRBJ2-7; 14 nucleotides agree with TRBD2. Germline trimming cut 0 bases from V and 6 bases from J; bases unmatched to any gene: 4. This CDR3 has 16 amino acids. Germline V gives CDR1 LGHDT, CDR2 YNNKEL (reference sequence). The CDR3 sequence is CASSQEGTSGSVEQYF. Written as DNA, the CDR3 is TGTGCCAGCAGCCAAGAGGGGACTAGCGGGAGTGTCGAGCAGTACTTC.

The V and J genes are TRBV5-4 and TRBJ2-3; possibly TRBD2 for D (6 bases). Between the trimmed V and J ends, which lost 4 bases and 0 bases, there was a span of 12 bases. CDR3 size: 15 residues. Germline CDR1 SGHNT, CDR2 YYREEE (reference sequence). Here the CDR3 reads CASSLLARSTDTQYF. The CDR3 region has the DNA TGTGCCAGCAGCCTTCTAGCGCGTAGCACAGATACGCAGTATTTT.

This chain links TRBV7-8 with TRBJ1-1; D remains unclear. CDR3 size: 15 residues. V was pared by 1 base and J by 2 bases, with 11 bases between. Germline V lookup: CDR1 SGHVS, CDR2 FQNEAQ. CDR3 nucleotides: TGTGCCAGCAGCTTAGTAAGAGGGATAAACACTGAAGCTTTCTTT. Protein sequence: CASSLVRGINTEAFF.

J is TRBJ2-3 and V is TRBV11-2, with 13 positions matching TRBD2. Unmatched junction bases numbered 6, after V lost 1 base and J lost 5 bases. Germline CDR1 and CDR2: SGHAT and FQNNGV. The CDR3 covers 17 residues. CDR3 protein: CASSLGLGLAGVDTQYF. The CDR3, as DNA: TGTGCCAGCAGCTTAGGCCTAGGACTAGCGGGAGTAGATACGCAGTATTTT.

This clone was picked up a small number of times. J is TRBJ2-7 and V is TRBV5-1; tentatively, D is TRBD2 (5 bases). This CDR3 region has 15 residues. Trimming cost V 1 base and J 0 bases, with 11 bases left between them. Germline CDR1 reads SGHRS; CDR2 reads YFSETQ. CDR3 DNA: TGCGCCAGCAGCTTGTGGGCGGACTCCTCCTACGAGCAGTACTTC. Its protein is CASSLWADSSYEQYF.

The chain employs TRBV7-9 and TRBJ1-1; 12 positions match TRBD1. The V gene end was trimmed by 5 bases and the J gene end by 3 bases; junction bases not matched to a gene: 13. The CDR3 is 18 amino acids. Germline assignment: CDR1 SEHNR and CDR2 FQNEAQ (reference sequence). The CDR3 DNA is TGTGCCAGCAGCCAAAAATCGGGACAGGGGGCGTGGGACACTGAAGCTTTCTTT. Its translation is CASSQKSGQGAWDTEAFF.

The table lists this clone with a few counts. The chain couples TRBV5-4 to TRBJ2-7, with TRBD2 identical over 15 bases. Trimming cost V 4 bases and J 5 bases; bases outside gene matches: 4. The CDR3 runs 15 residues. The V gene's germline CDR1 is SGHNT and CDR2 YYREEE (reference sequence). The CDR3 loop is CASSPGLAGGDEQYF. DNA for the CDR3: TGTGCCAGCAGCCCCGGACTAGCGGGAGGGGACGAGCAGTACTTC.

The sample holds a few counts of this clone. This sequence joins TRBV7-9 and TRBJ1-4; D uncertain. Trimming left V 5 bases short and J 8 bases short, with 21 bases between. The CDR3 is 16 residues long. From germline, CDR1 is SEHNR and CDR2 FQNEAQ (reference sequence). CDR3 sequence: CASSRTRPGGYEKLFF. DNA for the CDR3: TGTGCCAGCAGCCGTACCCGCCCGGGAGGATACGAAAAACTGTTTTTT.

The chain uses TRBV18 and TRBJ2-5; 8 nucleotides line up with TRBD2. The length of the CDR3 is 15 residues. The V segment lost 0 bases and the J segment 4 bases; nucleotides outside the gene matches: 4. Germline V gene data show CDR1 as KGHSH and CDR2 as LQKENI. CDR3 DNA: TGTGCCAGCTCACCACCGCGGCTAGCGGGAGAGACCCAGTACTTC. This gives the protein CASSPPRLAGETQYF.

As DNA, the CDR3 is TGTGCCACCAGTGATTTAAGCGGCCCTAGCACAGATACGCAGTATTTT. The encoded protein is CATSDLSGPSTDTQYF. The genes are TRBV24-1 and TRBJ2-3; D perhaps matches TRBD2 (5 bases). The germline V gene encodes CDR1 KGHDR and CDR2 SFDVKD. The CDR3 length is 16 residues. V lost 1 base and J lost 0, with 10 bases in between.